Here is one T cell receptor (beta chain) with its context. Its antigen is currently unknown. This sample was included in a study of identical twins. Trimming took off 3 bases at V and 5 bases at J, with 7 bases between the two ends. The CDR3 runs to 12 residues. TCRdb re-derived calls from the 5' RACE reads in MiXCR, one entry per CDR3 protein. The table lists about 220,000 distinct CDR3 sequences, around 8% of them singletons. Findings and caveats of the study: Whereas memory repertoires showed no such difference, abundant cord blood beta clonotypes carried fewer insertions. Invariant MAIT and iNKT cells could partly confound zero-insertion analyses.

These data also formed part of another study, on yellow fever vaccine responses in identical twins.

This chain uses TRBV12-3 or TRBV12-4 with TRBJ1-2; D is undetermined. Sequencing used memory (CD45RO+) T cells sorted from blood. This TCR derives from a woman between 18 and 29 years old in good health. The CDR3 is CASSFWGYGYTF. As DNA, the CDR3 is TGTGCCAGCAGTTTCTGGGGATATGGCTACACCTTC.